These 25 T cell receptor beta chains were all obtained from the same sample, sequenced in a study of blood T cell repertoires in COVID-19. Produced via immunoSEQ multiplex PCR; TCRdb's table is partial and in-frame only. The sample lists just under 350,000 clones; approximately 91% were seen once. The material sequenced was peripheral blood. These receptors were taken from a woman between 70 and 85 years old with COVID-19, enrolled during active disease.

The chain carries TRBV7-9 and TRBJ1-2, with TRBD1 matching over 9 bases. This CDR3 comprises 13 residues. V lost 5 bases to trimming and J lost 8 bases; unmatched junction nucleotides: 6. Germline-derived CDR1 and CDR2 are SEHNR and FQNEAQ (reference sequence). The CDR3 protein is CASSPWDRAGYTF. The CDR3 DNA reads as TGTGCCAGCAGCCCGTGGGACAGGGCCGGCTACACCTTC.

This clone was seen a handful of times. The rearrangement uses TRBV19 and TRBJ1-1; D not certain. Germline values: CDR1 LNHDA, CDR2 SQIVND (reference sequence). This CDR3 spans 14 amino acids. V was trimmed by 9 bases and J by 5 bases, leaving 19 bases between them. The CDR3 nucleotides are TGTGCCAGCAAACCGGGAAGAGCGGTAACTGAAGCTTTCTTT. This gives the protein CASKPGRAVTEAFF.

The chain joins TRBV2 to TRBJ2-1; 11 nucleotides match TRBD1. This CDR3 is built from 13 residues. Looked up from germline, CDR1 is SNHLY and CDR2 is FYNNEI. This CDR3 reads CASAGTGGNEQFF. The CDR3 region has the DNA TGTGCTTCGGCGGGGACAGGGGGCAATGAGCAGTTCTTC.

The table lists this clone with many counts. The V gene is TRBV21-1, the J gene TRBJ2-5; TRBD1, as called in the table, went unchecked against the DNA. TRBV21-1 constitutes a pseudogene. CDR3 size: 14 residues. The CDR3 loop is CASSARDRGKTQYF. CDR3 in DNA: TGTGCCAGCAGCGCAAGGGACAGGGGAAAGACCCAGTACTTC.

This clone appeared a few times. The chain couples TRBV19 to TRBJ1-6; tentatively, D is TRBD1 (5 bases). The CDR3 contains 17 residues. Between the trimmed V and J ends, which lost 3 bases and 3 bases, there was a span of 15 bases. In germline, CDR1 is LNHDA, CDR2 SQIVND (reference sequence). CDR3 DNA sequence: TGTGCCAGTAGTATCGGGCAGGGAAGGGGCTATAATTCACCCCTCCACTTT. Translation: CASSIGQGRGYNSPLHF.

The chain combines TRBV6-5 with TRBJ1-2; TRBD1 is a possible D gene (5 bases). CDR3 length: 14 amino acids. The germline gives CDR1 MNHEY, CDR2 SVGAGI. V lost 0 bases and J lost 1, with 6 bases in between. Here the CDR3 DNA reads TGTGCCAGCAGTTACTCACAGGTTAACTATGGCTACACCTTC. Translating it yields CASSYSQVNYGYTF.

This clone was found once. This rearrangement joins TRBV7-2 to TRBJ1-1; 10 nucleotides line up with TRBD1. CDR3 length equals 15 residues. The V gene's germline CDR1 is SGHTA and CDR2 FQGNSA. The ends lost 4 bases at V and 5 bases at J; junction bases unmatched: 7. CDR3: CASSSGTGAGTEAFF. The CDR3 nucleotides are TGTGCCAGCAGCTCCGGGACAGGGGCGGGGACTGAAGCTTTCTTT.

The chain is built from TRBV6-2 or TRBV6-3 and TRBJ2-7; D is possibly TRBD1 (5 bases). Germline V lookup: CDR1 MNHEY, CDR2 SVGEGT. Trimming stripped 0 bases from V and 5 bases from J, with 8 bases between. The CDR3 is 13 residues long. The CDR3 loop reads CASSYSKGHEQYF. CDR3 nucleotides: TGTGCCAGCAGTTACTCGAAGGGGCACGAGCAGTACTTC.

This chain links TRBV7-2 with TRBJ2-7, with D perhaps matching TRBD2 (5 bases). This CDR3 is built from 15 residues. Trimming pared 0 bases from V and 0 bases from J, leaving 9 bases between. Germline V gene data show CDR1 as SGHTA and CDR2 as FQGNSA. CDR3 loop: CASSLAGASSYEQYF. DNA of the CDR3: TGTGCCAGCAGCTTAGCGGGAGCGAGCTCCTACGAGCAGTACTTC.

V usage is TRBV5-1 and J usage is TRBJ1-2; TRBD1 matches at 9 bases. Germline V gene data show CDR1 as SGHRS and CDR2 as YFSETQ. Germline trimming cut 4 bases from V and 4 bases from J; bases unmatched to any gene: 8. CDR3 length equals 15 residues. CDR3 nucleotide sequence: TGCGCCAGCAGCACGGACCCGGGACAGGGCTATGGCTACACCTTC. It specifies CASSTDPGQGYGYTF. Drawing the rest from reference TRBV5-1 and TRBJ1-2, the complete variable domain is KAGVTQTPRYLIKTRGQQVTLSCSPISGHRSVSWYQQTPGQGLQFLFEYFSETQRNKGNFPGRFSGRQFSNSRSEMNVSTLELGDSALYLCASSTDPGQGYGYTFGSGTRLTVV.

The genes are TRBV24-1 and TRBJ2-2; D may be TRBD1 (6 bases). V shed 4 bases and J shed 2 bases, with 10 bases lying between them. The CDR3 has 15 residues. Germline V gene data show CDR1 as KGHDR and CDR2 as SFDVKD. This CDR3 reads CATSDPGHNTGELFF. DNA of the CDR3: TGTGCCACCAGTGACCCGGGACACAACACCGGGGAGCTGTTTTTT.

The chain employs TRBV28 and TRBJ2-7, with D perhaps TRBD1 (6 bases). The germline V and J ends were trimmed by 7 bases and 1 base, with 8 bases remaining between them. Germline V lookup: CDR1 MDHEN, CDR2 SYDVKM. This CDR3 spans 12 amino acids. This CDR3 is CASKGQSYEQYF. As DNA, the CDR3 is TGTGCCAGCAAGGGACAATCCTACGAGCAGTACTTC. The full variable domain, its missing parts supplied by reference TRBV28 and TRBJ2-7, is DVKVTQSSRYLVKRTGEKVFLECVQDMDHENMFWYRQDPGLGLRLIYFSYDVKMKEKGDIPEGYSVSREKKERFSLILESASTNQTSMYLCASKGQSYEQYFGPGTRLTVT.

The V gene is TRBV24-1, the J gene TRBJ2-5; TRBD2 might be the D (6 bases). The CDR3 loop spans 16 amino acids. V shed 3 bases and J shed 0 bases, with 13 bases lying between them. Germline V CDR1 and CDR2: KGHDR, SFDVKD. This CDR3 is CATSDRSGLHQETQYF. CDR3 sequence (DNA): TGTGCCACCAGTGATCGTTCGGGACTTCACCAAGAGACCCAGTACTTC.

V gene TRBV19 combines with J gene TRBJ1-2; a possible D gene is TRBD1 (6 bases). V lost 0 bases and J 8 bases, leaving 13 bases between the germline ends. Germline lookup yields CDR1 LNHDA and CDR2 SQIVND (reference sequence). The CDR3 has 14 residues. The DNA for the CDR3 is TGTGCCAGTAGTATAGAGGACAGTCGGTTCGGCTACACCTTC. This sequence encodes CASSIEDSRFGYTF. The entire variable domain, with the rest obtained from reference TRBV19 and TRBJ1-2, is as follows: DGGITQSPKYLFRKEGQNVTLSCEQNLNHDAMYWYRQDPGQGLRLIYYSQIVNDFQKGDIAEGYSVSREKKESFPLTVTSAQKNPTAFYLCASSIEDSRFGYTFGSGTRLTVV.

The sample holds a few counts of this clone. The CDR3 DNA sequence: TGTGCCAGCAGTCTGAGCTCCTACAATGAGCAGTTCTTC. Encoded protein: CASSLSSYNEQFF. This chain joins TRBV27 and TRBJ2-1; no clear D gene. Trimming left V 5 bases short and J 0 bases short, with 5 bases between. CDR1 is MNHEY and CDR2 is SMNVEV in the germline V gene (reference sequence). The CDR3 is made up of 13 amino acids.

The chain carries TRBV29-1 and TRBJ2-5, with D perhaps matching TRBD1 (6 bases). The CDR3 spans 13 residues. The germline V gene has CDR1 SQVTM and CDR2 ANQGSEA. The ends were cut back, 4 bases at V and 2 bases at J, with 11 bases in the middle. DNA of the CDR3: TGCAGCGTTGCGGCAGGGGTGCAAGAGACCCAGTACTTC. Its translation: CSVAAGVQETQYF.

The CDR3 nucleotides read TGTGCCAGCAGCGCCAGCAGGGACAGGTTCTATGGCTACACCTTC. This codes for CASSASRDRFYGYTF. This chain connects TRBV9 to TRBJ1-2, with 8 positions matching TRBD1. Germline lookup yields CDR1 SGDLS and CDR2 YYNGEE. With V trimmed by 3 bases and J by 4 bases, 8 bases remained unmatched. The length of the CDR3 is 15 residues.

This clone was detected once. This sequence joins TRBV5-1 and TRBJ1-4, with 7 nucleotides matching TRBD1. V was pared by 4 bases and J by 5 bases, with 2 bases of the junction left unmatched. This CDR3 contains 13 residues. Per the germline V gene, CDR1 is SGHRS and CDR2 is YFSETQ. As DNA, the CDR3 is TGCGCCAGCAGCAAGGGACAGAATGAAAAACTGTTTTTT. Its protein product is CASSKGQNEKLFF.

This sequence joins TRBV3-1 (or the pseudogene TRBV3-2) and TRBJ1-2; 10 bases agree with TRBD1. Germline CDR1 LGHDT, CDR2 YNNKEL (reference sequence). The CDR3 covers 14 residues. The trim removed 3 bases at V and 4 bases at J, leaving 2 bases unmatched. As DNA, the CDR3 is TGTGCCAGCAGCCAGACAGGGGGCGGCTATGGCTACACCTTC. Translation gives CASSQTGGGYGYTF.

The chain is built from TRBV5-4 and TRBJ1-2; 11 bases are shared with TRBD1. Germline V gene sequence: CDR1 SGHNT, CDR2 YYREEE (reference sequence). The CDR3 length is 15 residues. V was pared by 4 bases and J by 4 bases, with 6 bases of the junction left unmatched. CDR3 bases: TGTGCCAGCAGCCTTCGGACAGGGGGCGCCTATGGCTACACCTTC. It translates to CASSLRTGGAYGYTF.

The chain carries TRBV9 and TRBJ1-1; D is possibly TRBD1 (6 bases). Trimming removed 3 bases from V and 4 bases from J, with 13 bases in between. CDR3 length equals 14 residues. Per germline, CDR1 SGDLS and CDR2 YYNGEE. As DNA, the CDR3 is TGTGCCAGCAGCGGAAAGGAAGGGGGCACTGAAGCTTTCTTT. It specifies CASSGKEGGTEAFF.

Regarding this clone: The same CDR3 also results from other DNA sequences found in this sample. The chain has TRBV7-2 and TRBJ1-1; D is possibly TRBD1 (5 bases). This CDR3 spans 14 amino acids. V lost 1 base, J lost 1 base, and 7 bases lay in between. The germline V gene has CDR1 SGHTA and CDR2 FQGNSA. CDR3 DNA: TGTGCCAGCAGCTTAGGGAGGGGGAACACTGAAGCTTTCTTT. Translated, it gives CASSLGRGNTEAFF.

The J gene is TRBJ2-7, the V gene TRBV5-8, with 9 nucleotides matching TRBD1. Germline loops: CDR1 SGHTS, CDR2 YDEGEE. V lost 0 bases, J lost 5 bases, and 6 bases stayed unmatched. The CDR3 is made up of 15 amino acids. CDR3 protein: CASSLGVGQGHEQYF. CDR3 nucleotide sequence: TGTGCCAGCAGCTTGGGGGTGGGACAGGGACACGAGCAGTACTTC.

The V and J genes are TRBV27 and TRBJ2-3; 8 nucleotides agree with TRBD2. V gave up 4 bases and J gave up 3 bases; unmatched junction bases: 12. This CDR3 has 17 residues. Germline values: CDR1 MNHEY, CDR2 SMNVEV (reference sequence). The CDR3, as DNA: TGTGCCAGCAGTTCCGGGGGGGGCATTGGGCGAACAGATACGCAGTATTTT. Its protein is CASSSGGGIGRTDTQYF.

This chain uses TRBV7-3 with TRBJ2-2; no firm D call. Germline CDR1 is SGHTA and CDR2 is FQGTGA. V lost 6 bases and J 2 bases, leaving 7 bases between the germline ends. The CDR3 is 13 residues long. CDR3 nucleotides: TGTGCCAGCAGTTCCATTAACACCGGGGAGCTGTTTTTT. Protein sequence: CASSSINTGELFF. Full variable domain (rest looked up from reference TRBV7-3 and TRBJ2-2): GAGVSQTPSNKVTEKGKYVELRCDPISGHTALYWYRQSLGQGPEFLIYFQGTGAADDSGLPNDRFFAVRPEGSVSTLKIQRTERGDSAVYLCASSSINTGELFFGEGSRLTVL.